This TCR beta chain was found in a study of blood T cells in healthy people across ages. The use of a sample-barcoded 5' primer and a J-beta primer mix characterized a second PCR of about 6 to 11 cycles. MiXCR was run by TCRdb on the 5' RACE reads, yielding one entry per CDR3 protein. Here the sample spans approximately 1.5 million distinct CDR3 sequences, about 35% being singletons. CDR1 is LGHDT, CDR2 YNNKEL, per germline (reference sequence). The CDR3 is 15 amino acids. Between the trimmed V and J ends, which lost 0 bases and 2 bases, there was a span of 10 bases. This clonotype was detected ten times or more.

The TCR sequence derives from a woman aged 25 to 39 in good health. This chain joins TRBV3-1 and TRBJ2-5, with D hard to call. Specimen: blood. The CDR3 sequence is CASSQDENRQETQYF. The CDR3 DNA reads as TGTGCCAGCAGCCAAGATGAGAATAGGCAAGAGACCCAGTACTTC.